These 22 T cell receptor beta chains originate from one sample sequenced in a study of CD8+ T cells in alopecia areata. The treatment was: oral pan-JAK inhibitor, 5-10 mg twice daily. Following RNA extraction, reverse transcription yielded cDNA that acted as the sequencing template. Sequencing was performed with immunoSEQ multiplex PCR; in TCRdb, only in-frame clones are kept and a portion is missing. The sample holds under 350,000 clones; roughly 60% are singletons and the top ten take approximately 1.7%. The sequences come from CD4+ T cells sorted from blood, collected at week 24, from a patient treated with tofacitinib. The origin of the receptors is a human donor with alopecia areata.

The gene calls are TRBV7-6 and TRBJ1-2; D gene ambiguous. There are 12 residues in the CDR3. V was pared by 1 base and J by 3 bases, with 3 bases between. Germline CDR1 reads SGHVS; CDR2 reads FNYEAQ. The CDR3 reads CASSLDDYGYTF. CDR3 coding DNA: TGTGCCAGCAGCTTAGACGACTATGGCTACACCTTC.

This clone was counted a few times. The chain employs TRBV2 and TRBJ1-2; the match to TRBD1 covers 7 bases. Germline lookup yields CDR1 SNHLY and CDR2 FYNNEI. V shed 5 bases, J shed 4 bases, and the junction held 7 bases outside the gene matches. This CDR3 region has 14 residues. The CDR3 sequence is CASSSGQQIYGYTF. The DNA of the CDR3 is TGTGCCAGCAGTTCGGGACAGCAAATCTATGGCTACACCTTC.

The gene calls are TRBV5-1 and TRBJ1-4, with 7 bases identical to TRBD1. Germline V gives CDR1 SGHRS, CDR2 YFSETQ. The CDR3 consists of 16 residues. J lost 3 bases, V lost 3 bases, and 8 bases had no gene match. As DNA, the CDR3 is TGCGCCAGCAGCTATGGGACAGCGCAAGCTAATGAAAAACTGTTTTTT. Protein product: CASSYGTAQANEKLFF. Using reference TRBV5-1 and TRBJ1-4 for the parts outside the CDR3, the full variable domain is KAGVTQTPRYLIKTRGQQVTLSCSPISGHRSVSWYQQTPGQGLQFLFEYFSETQRNKGNFPGRFSGRQFSNSRSEMNVSTLELGDSALYLCASSYGTAQANEKLFFGSGTQLSVL.

This clone turned up a few times. The rearrangement links TRBV29-1 to TRBJ2-7; weak D call: TRBD1 (5 bases). CDR1 and CDR2 (germline): SQVTM, ANQGSEA. Trimming cost V 0 bases and J 4 bases, with 16 bases left between them. The CDR3 consists of 15 residues. The CDR3 region has the DNA TGCAGCGTTGAAGATCAAGGGGTCCTCTCTTACGAGCAGTACTTC. The encoded protein is CSVEDQGVLSYEQYF.

The chain is built from TRBV9 and TRBJ1-5; 7 bases map to TRBD1. Germline V gene lookup returns CDR1 SGDLS and CDR2 YYNGEE. The CDR3 has 15 residues. Germline trimming cut 2 bases from V and 8 bases from J; bases unmatched to any gene: 10. The CDR3 here is CASSVGTAGPEPQHF. In DNA, the CDR3 is TGTGCCAGCAGCGTGGGGACAGCCGGGCCCGAGCCCCAGCATTTT.

This clone was picked up a small number of times. This sample includes further DNA sequences coding for the same CDR3. The rearrangement uses TRBV29-1 and TRBJ2-7; 8 bases agree with TRBD1. This CDR3 has 12 residues. The trim removed 7 bases at V and 1 base at J, leaving 3 bases unmatched. The germline CDR1 and CDR2 sequences are SQVTM and ANQGSEA. Here the CDR3 reads CSAGQGSYEQYF. The CDR3 bases are TGCAGCGCCGGACAGGGTTCCTACGAGCAGTACTTC.

The chain combines TRBV7-9 with TRBJ1-1; tentative D call: TRBD1 (5 bases). Germline V CDR1 and CDR2: SEHNR, FQNEAQ (reference sequence). The germline V and J ends were trimmed by 3 bases and 10 bases, with 18 bases remaining between them. This CDR3 has 14 residues. The CDR3 loop reads CASSFQVGRRGAFF. In nucleotides, the CDR3 is TGTGCCAGCAGCTTCCAGGTTGGGAGGAGGGGAGCTTTCTTT.

J is TRBJ1-1 and V is TRBV4-1, with D possibly being TRBD1 (5 bases). Germline lookup yields CDR1 MGHRA and CDR2 YSYEKL. This CDR3 region has 16 residues. V shed 2 bases and J shed 4 bases, with 17 bases lying between them. CDR3 loop: CASSQPTGAGVTEAFF. Written as DNA, the CDR3 is TGCGCCAGCAGCCAACCGACGGGAGCGGGGGTCACTGAAGCTTTCTTT.

In its sample, this clone was seen a few times. The chain links TRBV18 to TRBJ2-3; D is ambiguous. With 3 bases removed from V and 3 bases from J, the gap between germline ends came to 7 bases. The CDR3 has 13 residues. The V gene's germline CDR1 is KGHSH and CDR2 LQKENI. The CDR3 is CASSPLVTDTQYF. The DNA for the CDR3 is TGTGCCAGCTCACCCCTGGTTACAGATACGCAGTATTTT.

This rearrangement joins TRBV5-1 to TRBJ2-1; D is unresolved. CDR3 length: 17 amino acids. Germline CDR1 reads SGHRS; CDR2 reads YFSETQ. V dropped 6 bases and J dropped 3 bases, with 22 bases sitting between them. CDR3 sequence reads: CASTSVPHGTNYNEQFF. The CDR3 bases are TGCGCCAGCACTTCTGTCCCCCACGGTACGAACTACAATGAGCAGTTCTTC.

Here the CDR3 DNA reads TGTGCCAGCAGCTTAGGCGGGAGGGGGGGAGCCCAAGAGACCCAGTACTTC. The encoded protein is CASSLGGRGGAQETQYF. V and J are TRBV11-2 and TRBJ2-5; TRBD2 agrees at 9 bases. After removal of 1 base from V and 1 base from J, the junction contained 7 bases not matched to a gene. The CDR3 length is 17 residues. Germline assignment: CDR1 SGHAT and CDR2 FQNNGV.

The V call is TRBV4-1, the J call TRBJ1-5; a weak D match, TRBD1 (5 bases). The V gene's germline CDR1 is MGHRA and CDR2 YSYEKL. Deletions cut 0 bases from V and 8 bases from J, with 8 bases between. The length of the CDR3 is 13 residues. CDR3 sequence (DNA): TGCGCCAGCAGCCAAGAGGGGGTGGAGCCCCAGCATTTT. The encoded protein is CASSQEGVEPQHF.

There are a few counts of this clone. The genes are TRBV4-1 and TRBJ2-5; 9 bases map to TRBD1. The germline CDR1 and CDR2 sequences are MGHRA and YSYEKL. With V trimmed by 4 bases and J by 7 bases, 13 bases remained unmatched. The CDR3 totals 16 residues. In nucleotides, the CDR3 is TGCGCCAGCAGCCCGGCCGCAGACAGGGGGTCAGGGACCCAGTACTTC. Translation gives CASSPAADRGSGTQYF.

This clone was found many times. This chain connects TRBV2 to TRBJ2-3; TRBD1 aligns across 10 bases. CDR1 and CDR2 (germline): SNHLY, FYNNEI. The CDR3 is 14 amino acids. V shed 7 bases and J 6 bases; nucleotides not matched to a gene: 7. The CDR3: CASIKDRGLDTQYF. CDR3 coding DNA: TGTGCCAGCATAAAGGACAGGGGGTTGGATACGCAGTATTTT. Drawing the rest from reference TRBV2 and TRBJ2-3, the complete variable domain is EPEVTQTPSHQVTQMGQEVILRCVPISNHLYFYWYRQILGQKVEFLVSFYNNEISEKSEIFDDQFSVERPDGSNFTLKIRSTKLEDSAMYFCASIKDRGLDTQYFGPGTRLTVL.

The gene calls are TRBV7-2 and TRBJ1-2; 10 nucleotides match TRBD1. Germline assignment: CDR1 SGHTA and CDR2 FQGNSA. The CDR3 has 16 residues. V was clipped by 5 bases and J by 0 bases; unmatched bases: 6. The CDR3 region has the DNA TGTGCCAGCAGCCGGGACAGGGGAGCCACTAACTATGGCTACACCTTC. Its translation is CASSRDRGATNYGYTF.

As regards this clone: Other DNA variants within this sample encode the same CDR3. The V gene is TRBV6-5, the J gene TRBJ2-7; 10 bases are shared with TRBD1. This CDR3 comprises 14 residues. The V gene's germline CDR1 is MNHEY and CDR2 SVGAGI. Trimming took 6 bases from V and 2 from J; bases not matched to a gene: 4. DNA for the CDR3: TGTGCCAGCAGCACCGGGACAGGGGCCTACGAGCAGTACTTC. Translated, it gives CASSTGTGAYEQYF.

The chain joins TRBV2 to TRBJ2-7; D might be TRBD2 (7 bases). With 0 bases removed from V and 5 bases from J, the gap between germline ends came to 14 bases. The CDR3 extends over 15 amino acids. The germline gives CDR1 SNHLY, CDR2 FYNNEI. CDR3 residues: CASSEAHGGPNEQYF. CDR3 in DNA: TGTGCCAGCAGTGAAGCGCACGGGGGGCCGAACGAGCAGTACTTC.

The chain recombines TRBV5-1 with TRBJ2-7, with D possibly being TRBD1 (6 bases). The CDR3 sequence is 15 residues long. Trimming took 4 bases from V and 1 from J, leaving 15 bases between them. Germline CDR1 and CDR2: SGHRS and YFSETQ. In DNA form, the CDR3 reads TGCGCCAGCAGCCGTTACAGGGAAATATCCTACGAGCAGTACTTC. It is translated as CASSRYREISYEQYF.

The chain links TRBV2 to TRBJ2-5; 9 bases line up with TRBD2. Germline V gene sequence: CDR1 SNHLY, CDR2 FYNNEI. This CDR3 has 14 amino acids. V shed 5 bases, J shed 5 bases, and the junction held 6 bases outside the gene matches. CDR3 DNA sequence: TGTGCCAGCAGTTTTAGCGGGGGATCGGAGACCCAGTACTTC. Translated: CASSFSGGSETQYF.

The V gene is TRBV5-4, the J gene TRBJ2-3, with D unclear. Trimming shortened V by 4 bases and J by 2 bases, and 17 bases separated the two germline ends. Germline loops: CDR1 SGHNT, CDR2 YYREEE (reference sequence). The CDR3 covers 16 residues. CDR3 nucleotides: TGTGCCAGCAGCCCGGGTGGGGTACCTATCACAGATACGCAGTATTTT. Amino acid sequence: CASSPGGVPITDTQYF.

The chain has TRBV5-1 and TRBJ2-3; 14 nucleotides match TRBD2. With V trimmed by 4 bases and J by 0 bases, 7 bases remained unmatched. CDR3 length: 18 amino acids. Germline V CDR1 and CDR2: SGHRS, YFSETQ. Here the CDR3 DNA reads TGCGCCAGCAGCAAGGGACTAGCGGGGGTACCTAGCACAGATACGCAGTATTTT. This gives the protein CASSKGLAGVPSTDTQYF.

The J gene is TRBJ2-2, the V gene TRBV4-1; D may be TRBD1 or TRBD2 (5 bases each). Between the trimmed V and J ends, which lost 0 bases and 4 bases, there was a span of 9 bases. Germline V lookup: CDR1 MGHRA, CDR2 YSYEKL. The CDR3 has 15 residues. The CDR3 sequence: CASSQEGTPTGELFF. The CDR3, as DNA: TGCGCCAGCAGCCAAGAAGGGACCCCCACCGGGGAGCTGTTTTTT.